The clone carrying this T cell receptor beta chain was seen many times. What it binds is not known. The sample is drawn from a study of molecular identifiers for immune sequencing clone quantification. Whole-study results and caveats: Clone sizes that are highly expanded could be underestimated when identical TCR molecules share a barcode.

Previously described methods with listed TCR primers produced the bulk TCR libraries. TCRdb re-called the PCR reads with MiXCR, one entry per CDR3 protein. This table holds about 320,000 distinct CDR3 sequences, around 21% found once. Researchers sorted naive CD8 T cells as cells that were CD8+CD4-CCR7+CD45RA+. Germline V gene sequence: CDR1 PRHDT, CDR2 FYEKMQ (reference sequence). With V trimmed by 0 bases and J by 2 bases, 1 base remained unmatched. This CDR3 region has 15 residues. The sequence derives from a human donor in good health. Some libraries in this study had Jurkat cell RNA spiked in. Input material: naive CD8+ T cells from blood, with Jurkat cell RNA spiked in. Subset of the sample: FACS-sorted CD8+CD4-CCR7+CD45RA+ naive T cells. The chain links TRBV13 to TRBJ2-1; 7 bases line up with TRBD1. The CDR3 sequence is CASSLGTGTYNEQFF. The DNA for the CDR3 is TGTGCCAGCAGCTTAGGGACAGGGACCTACAATGAGCAGTTCTTC.